This section outlines one T cell receptor beta chain sequence together with its context. The sample comes from a study of cytomegalovirus exposure and HLA in healthy donors. PCR used 60 Vbeta primers and 13 Jbeta primers. The repertoire was sequenced with immunoSEQ multiplex PCR; TCRdb's copy has only in-frame clones and lacks some. The repertoire holds under 200,000 clones, with approximately 80% as singletons. CDR1 and CDR2 (germline): SGHRS, YFSETQ. This CDR3 is built from 14 residues. The ends lost 5 bases at V and 4 bases at J; junction bases unmatched: 7. The chain is built from TRBV5-1 and TRBJ2-7, with TRBD1 matching over 9 bases. Sequenced input: PBMCs. The sequence was collected from a woman between 50 and 59 years old in good health and CMV-seronegative. The CDR3 DNA follows: TGCGCCAGCAGTCGCGGGGACAGGGAATACGAGCAGTACTTC. Translating it yields CASSRGDREYEQYF.